The 3 T cell receptor beta chains below were found in one sample sequenced in a study of identical twins. TCRdb itself ran the 5' RACE reads through MiXCR, one entry per CDR3 protein. Here the sample spans some 330,000 distinct CDR3 sequences, approximately 9.1% being singletons. The sequencing sample was made of naive T cells sorted from blood. The receptors were gathered from a woman in her forties or fifties in good health.

The V and J genes are TRBV20-1 and TRBJ1-2, with TRBD1 identical over 7 bases. The CDR3 runs 14 residues. J lost 5 bases, V lost 2 bases, and 8 bases had no gene match. CDR1 is DFQATT and CDR2 is SNEGSKA in the germline V gene (reference sequence). The CDR3 DNA follows: TGCAGTGCTAGACCTCCGACAGGGTATTATGGCTACACCTTC. It specifies CSARPPTGYYGYTF.

The J gene is TRBJ2-7, the V gene TRBV20-1; 7 bases are a match to TRBD1. In germline, CDR1 is DFQATT, CDR2 SNEGSKA (reference sequence). This CDR3 comprises 12 residues. V lost 6 bases and J lost 5; bases outside the gene matches: 7. The CDR3 DNA reads as TGCAGTGCCTGGAGCACAGGGGACGAGCAGTACTTC. Its translation is CSAWSTGDEQYF.

This chain uses TRBV18 with TRBJ1-1, with D unresolved. Deletions cut 2 bases from V and 5 bases from J, with 12 bases between. Germline values: CDR1 KGHSH, CDR2 LQKENI. The CDR3 is made up of 14 amino acids. CDR3 bases: TGTGCCAGCTCACCATCGTCGGGATGGACTGAAGCTTTCTTT. It yields the protein CASSPSSGWTEAFF. The full variable domain, its missing parts supplied by reference TRBV18 and TRBJ1-1, is NAGVMQNPRHLVRRRGQEARLRCSPMKGHSHVYWYRQLPEEGLKFMVYLQKENIIDESGMPKERFSAEFPKEGPSILRIQQVVRGDSAAYFCASSPSSGWTEAFFGQGTRLTVV.